The 10 T cell receptor beta chains given below trace back to one sample, sequenced in a study of neurological immune-mediated disorders. Using its own MiXCR run on the 5' RACE reads, TCRdb lists one record per CDR3 protein. The sample lists tens of thousands of distinct CDR3 sequences; 4% to 6% were seen once. Sequencing input: PBMCs. These receptors were collected from a woman aged 25 to 39 with multiple sclerosis.

This clonotype came up many times. The chain has TRBV27 and TRBJ2-1; D might be TRBD1 (6 bases). The CDR3 extends over 17 amino acids. Deletions cut 6 bases from V and 3 bases from J, with 21 bases between. Germline V CDR1 and CDR2: MNHEY, SMNVEV (reference sequence). CDR3 DNA: TGTGCCAGCAGCCCCCGAGGCGGACAGCTTAGCTACAATGAGCAGTTCTTC. Amino acid sequence: CASSPRGGQLSYNEQFF.

The chain is built from TRBV3-1 and TRBJ2-1, with unresolved D. The CDR3 has 11 residues. Germline V gives CDR1 LGHDT, CDR2 YNNKEL (reference sequence). Trimming stripped 6 bases from V and 7 bases from J, with 7 bases between. Here the CDR3 reads CASRELNEQFF. Written as DNA, the CDR3 is TGTGCCAGCAGGGAGTTGAATGAGCAGTTCTTC.

This CDR3 is CSARLAGLGTGELFF. CDR3 nucleotide sequence: TGCAGTGCTAGGTTGGCAGGGCTGGGGACCGGGGAGCTGTTTTTT. The chain combines TRBV20-1 with TRBJ2-2; a possible D gene is TRBD1 (5 bases). The CDR3 is 15 amino acids. The V end was cut by 3 bases, the J end by 5 bases, with 16 bases between. Germline assignment: CDR1 DFQATT and CDR2 SNEGSKA (reference sequence).

V usage is TRBV18 and J usage is TRBJ2-7; 10 bases are shared with TRBD1. This CDR3 spans 14 amino acids. V dropped 3 bases and J dropped 4; count of bases not matched to a gene: 3. Germline V lookup: CDR1 KGHSH, CDR2 LQKENI. The CDR3: CASSPTGQGYEQYV. CDR3 DNA sequence: TGTGCCAGCTCACCCACGGGACAGGGGTACGAGCAGTACGTC.

This clonotype was observed at least ten times. The chain has TRBV28 and TRBJ2-7; 7 bases align to TRBD1. This CDR3 is built from 16 residues. Germline CDR1 MDHEN, CDR2 SYDVKM. The V gene end was trimmed by 4 bases and the J gene end by 0 bases; junction bases not matched to a gene: 9. The CDR3 sequence: CASSSSQGFSSYEQYV. DNA for the CDR3: TGTGCCAGCAGTTCCTCACAGGGGTTCAGCTCCTACGAGCAGTACGTC.

The chain carries TRBV5-1 and TRBJ1-1, with D unclear. There are 15 residues in the CDR3. CDR1 is SGHRS, CDR2 YFSETQ, per germline. V shed 2 bases and J shed 0 bases, with 11 bases lying between them. CDR3 protein: CASSLSGPMNTEAFF. The CDR3, as DNA: TGCGCCAGCAGCTTATCCGGACCGATGAACACTGAAGCTTTCTTT.

This clonotype was observed a single time. Possible read error: a much larger clone is one base away. V is TRBV20-1 and J is TRBJ2-3; tentatively, D is TRBD1 (5 bases). Germline V CDR1 and CDR2: DFQATT, SNEGSKA (reference sequence). The ends were cut back, 6 bases at V and 2 bases at J, with 18 bases in the middle. CDR3 length equals 15 residues. CDR3 nucleotides: TGCAGTGCAGGGGTGGGAACCCCGTCCACAGATACGCAGTATTTT. It is translated as CSAGVGTPSTDTQYF.

The CDR3 sequence is CASSLNGVEGWTEAFF. The CDR3 bases are TGCGCCAGCAGCTTGAACGGGGTTGAAGGGTGGACTGAAGCTTTCTTT. The chain joins TRBV5-1 to TRBJ1-1; no clear D. The V end lost 1 base, the J end lost 5 bases, and 18 bases lay between the germline ends. The CDR3 consists of 16 residues. Germline V gene sequence: CDR1 SGHRS, CDR2 YFSETQ.

This clonotype was seen ten or more times. The V and J genes are TRBV20-1 and TRBJ2-3; 7 nucleotides line up with TRBD1. V was clipped by 7 bases and J by 6 bases; unmatched bases: 10. The CDR3 totals 13 residues. Germline loops: CDR1 DFQATT, CDR2 SNEGSKA (reference sequence). CDR3 DNA sequence: TGCAGTGGGATCCGACAGGGATCCGATACGCAGTATTTT. As protein: CSGIRQGSDTQYF.

This clonotype was seen many times. The chain employs TRBV5-1 and TRBJ2-1; possibly TRBD2 for D (6 bases). V shed 0 bases and J shed 10 bases, with 11 bases lying between them. The germline V gene has CDR1 SGHRS and CDR2 YFSETQ. The CDR3 runs 13 residues. CDR3 bases: TGCGCCAGCAGCTTGGATAGCGGTCACGAGCAGTTCTTC. Residues: CASSLDSGHEQFF.